Presented here are 4 T cell receptor beta chains from one specimen sequenced in a study of shared clonotypes between healthy human individuals. The repertoire was sequenced with immunoSEQ multiplex PCR; TCRdb's copy has only in-frame clones and lacks some. The sample consists of 900,000 to 1,200,000 clones, around three quarters of them appearing once. The material sequenced was memory CD4+ T cells from PBMCs. Regarding subset: CD45RA-negative fraction. The receptor source for this set is a man between 18 and 29 years old in good health. Some clones in this sample may be carry-over from other donors' samples.

This rearrangement joins TRBV5-1 to TRBJ2-7; no reliable D call. The CDR3 contains 12 residues. Between the trimmed V and J ends, which lost 3 bases and 2 bases, there was a span of 6 bases. Germline V gene sequence: CDR1 SGHRS, CDR2 YFSETQ. The CDR3 nucleotides are TGCGCCAGCAGCTCCCAGGCCTACGAGCAGTACTTC. It specifies CASSSQAYEQYF.

The chain couples TRBV5-6 to TRBJ1-2; 8 bases are a match to TRBD1. V dropped 4 bases and J dropped 1; count of bases not matched to a gene: 9. This CDR3 contains 16 residues. CDR1 is SGHDT, CDR2 YYEEEE, per germline. CDR3 DNA sequence: TGTGCCAGCAGCCCCCGGACAGGGAGTCTTAACTATGGCTACACCTTC. Translating gives CASSPRTGSLNYGYTF.

The chain uses TRBV5-6 and TRBJ1-5, with 8 bases identical to TRBD1. The germline gives CDR1 SGHDT, CDR2 YYEEEE. V trimming: 0 bases; J trimming: 0 bases; junction bases outside the gene matches: 11. The CDR3 length is 19 residues. In DNA, the CDR3 is TGTGCCAGCAGCTTGGGGAGAGGGACAGGAGTGTATAGCAATCAGCCCCAGCATTTT. It encodes CASSLGRGTGVYSNQPQHF.

Only one count was recorded for this clone. This rearrangement joins TRBV28 to TRBJ2-1; D unresolved. This CDR3 comprises 12 residues. Germline V CDR1 and CDR2: MDHEN, SYDVKM. V lost 3 bases and J lost 9, with 9 bases in between. CDR3 sequence (DNA): TGTGCCAGCAGTTTTGGGCAAACTGAGCAGTTCTTC. Its translation is CASSFGQTEQFF.